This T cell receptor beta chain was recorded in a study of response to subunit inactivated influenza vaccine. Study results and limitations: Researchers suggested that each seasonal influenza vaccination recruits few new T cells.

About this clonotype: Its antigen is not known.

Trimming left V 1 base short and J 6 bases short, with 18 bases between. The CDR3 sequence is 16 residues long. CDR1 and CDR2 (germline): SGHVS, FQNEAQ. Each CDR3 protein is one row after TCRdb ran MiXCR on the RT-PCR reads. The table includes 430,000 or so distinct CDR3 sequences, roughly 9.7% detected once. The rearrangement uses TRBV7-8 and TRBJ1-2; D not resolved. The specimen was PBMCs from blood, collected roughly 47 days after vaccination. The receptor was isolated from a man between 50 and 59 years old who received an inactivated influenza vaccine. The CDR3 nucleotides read TGTGCCAGCAGCTTAGGATCGAGTTGGAACCCTCATGGCTACACCTTC. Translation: CASSLGSSWNPHGYTF.